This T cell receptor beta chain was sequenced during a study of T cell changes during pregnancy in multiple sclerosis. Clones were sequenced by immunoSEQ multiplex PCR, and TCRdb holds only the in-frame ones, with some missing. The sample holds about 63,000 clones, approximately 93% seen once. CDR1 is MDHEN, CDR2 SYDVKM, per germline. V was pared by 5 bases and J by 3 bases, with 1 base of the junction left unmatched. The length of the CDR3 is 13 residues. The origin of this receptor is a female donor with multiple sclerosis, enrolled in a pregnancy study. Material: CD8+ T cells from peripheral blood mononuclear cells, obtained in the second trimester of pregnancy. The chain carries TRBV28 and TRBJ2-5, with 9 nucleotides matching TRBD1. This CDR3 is CASSRQGEETQYF. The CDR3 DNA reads TGTGCCAGCAGTAGACAGGGGGAAGAGACCCAGTACTTC.